One sample yielded the 7 T cell receptor beta chains listed below, sequenced in a study of monozygotic twins with inflammatory bowel disease. TCRdb re-analyzed the 5' RACE reads; it lists each CDR3 protein once, without DNA. The sample data list fewer than 400,000 distinct CDR3 sequences. Sample: blood. The receptors stem from a human donor with ulcerative colitis or Crohn's disease, or a healthy co-twin of an affected twin (not recorded which).

The chain uses TRBV30 and TRBJ2-1; TCRdb's assignment of TRBD2 cannot be checked, as there is no DNA. Germline values: CDR1 GTSNPN, CDR2 SVGIG (reference sequence). The CDR3 loop spans 15 amino acids. The CDR3 reads CAWSLGYRGDNEQFF. The variable domain in full, with the rest retrieved from reference TRBV30 and TRBJ2-1, is SQTIHQWPATLVQPVGSPLSLECTVEGTSNPNLYWYRQAAGRGLQLLFYSVGIGQISSEVPQNLSASRPQDRQFILSSKKLLLSDSGFYLCAWSLGYRGDNEQFFGPGTRLTVL.

The chain carries TRBV5-1 and TRBJ1-1; absent DNA, TCRdb's TRBD1 call cannot be checked. The CDR3 is made up of 14 amino acids. Per the germline V gene, CDR1 is SGHRS and CDR2 is YFSETQ. The CDR3 sequence is CASSQIQGVAEAFF.

The rearrangement links TRBV12-3 or TRBV12-4 to TRBJ2-4; the TCRdb call, TRBD1, lacks DNA for checking. The CDR3 spans 14 residues. CDR3 sequence reads: CASSSTTTGTRRYF.

V and J are TRBV4-2 and TRBJ1-2. Germline V gene sequence: CDR1 LGHNA, CDR2 YNFKEQ. This CDR3 has 15 amino acids. CDR3 residues: CASSQDTSKPDGYTF.

V gene TRBV12-3 or TRBV12-4 combines with J gene TRBJ2-2. The length of the CDR3 is 13 residues. CDR3 loop: CASSHYNAGELFF.

The chain employs TRBV6-1 and TRBJ2-2; TCRdb reports TRBD2, a call that lacks DNA to check it against. The CDR3 runs 15 residues. The germline gives CDR1 MNHNS, CDR2 SASEGT. CDR3 sequence: CASKDLGLASGELFF.

The chain links TRBV27 to TRBJ2-2; as DNA is missing, the TRBD2 call by TCRdb cannot be tested. The germline gives CDR1 MNHEY, CDR2 SMNVEV (reference sequence). This CDR3 has 17 residues. The CDR3 loop reads CASSFPGGLGNPGELFF.